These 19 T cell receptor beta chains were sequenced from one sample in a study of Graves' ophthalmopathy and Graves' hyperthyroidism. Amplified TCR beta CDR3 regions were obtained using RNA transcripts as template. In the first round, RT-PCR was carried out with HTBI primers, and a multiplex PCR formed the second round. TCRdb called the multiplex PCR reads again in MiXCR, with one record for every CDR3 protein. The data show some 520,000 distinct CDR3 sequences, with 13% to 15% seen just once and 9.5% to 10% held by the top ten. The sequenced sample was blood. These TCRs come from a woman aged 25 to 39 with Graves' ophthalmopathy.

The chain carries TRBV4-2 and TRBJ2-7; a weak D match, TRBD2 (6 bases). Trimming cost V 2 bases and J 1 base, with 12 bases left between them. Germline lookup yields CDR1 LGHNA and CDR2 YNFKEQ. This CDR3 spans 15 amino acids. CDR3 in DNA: TGTGCCAGCAGCCAACGCTCGGGGGAATCCTACGAGCAGTACTTC. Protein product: CASSQRSGESYEQYF.

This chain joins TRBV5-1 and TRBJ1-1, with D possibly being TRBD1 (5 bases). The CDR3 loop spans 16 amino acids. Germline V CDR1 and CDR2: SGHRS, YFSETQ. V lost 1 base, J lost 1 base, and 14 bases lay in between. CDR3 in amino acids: CASSLMVGQGNTEAFF. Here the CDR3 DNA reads TGCGCCAGCAGCTTGATGGTGGGGCAAGGGAACACTGAAGCTTTCTTT.

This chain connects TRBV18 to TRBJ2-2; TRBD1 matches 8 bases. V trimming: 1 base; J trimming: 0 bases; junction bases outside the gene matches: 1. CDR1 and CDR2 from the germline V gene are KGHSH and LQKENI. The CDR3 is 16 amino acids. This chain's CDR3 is CASSPQGQANTGELFF. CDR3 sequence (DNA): TGTGCCAGCTCACCACAGGGACAGGCGAACACCGGGGAGCTGTTTTTT.

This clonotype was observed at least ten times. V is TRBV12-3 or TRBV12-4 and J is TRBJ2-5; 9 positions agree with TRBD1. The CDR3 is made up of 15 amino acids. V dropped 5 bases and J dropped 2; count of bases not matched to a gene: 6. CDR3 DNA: TGTGCCAGCAGTCCCGGGACAGGGCATCAAGAGACCCAGTACTTC. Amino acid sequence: CASSPGTGHQETQYF.

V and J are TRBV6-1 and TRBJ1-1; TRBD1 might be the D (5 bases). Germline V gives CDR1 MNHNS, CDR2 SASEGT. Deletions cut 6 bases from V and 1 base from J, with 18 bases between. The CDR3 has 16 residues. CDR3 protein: CASSPGTPGANTEAFF. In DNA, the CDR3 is TGTGCCAGCAGCCCCGGGACCCCCGGGGCGAACACTGAAGCTTTCTTT.

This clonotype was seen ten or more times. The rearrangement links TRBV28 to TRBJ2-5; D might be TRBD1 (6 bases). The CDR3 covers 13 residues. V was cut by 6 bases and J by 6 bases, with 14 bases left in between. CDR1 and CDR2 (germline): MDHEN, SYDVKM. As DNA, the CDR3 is TGTGCCAGCAGCCCCCCCCAGGGGAAGACCCAGTACTTC. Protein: CASSPPQGKTQYF.

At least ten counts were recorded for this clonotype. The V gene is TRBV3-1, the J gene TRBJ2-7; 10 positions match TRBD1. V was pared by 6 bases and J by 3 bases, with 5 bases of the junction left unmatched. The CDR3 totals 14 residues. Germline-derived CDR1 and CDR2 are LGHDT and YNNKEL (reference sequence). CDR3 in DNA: TGTGCCAGCAGTCCCTGGACAGGGGGCTACGAGCAGTACTTC. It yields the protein CASSPWTGGYEQYF.

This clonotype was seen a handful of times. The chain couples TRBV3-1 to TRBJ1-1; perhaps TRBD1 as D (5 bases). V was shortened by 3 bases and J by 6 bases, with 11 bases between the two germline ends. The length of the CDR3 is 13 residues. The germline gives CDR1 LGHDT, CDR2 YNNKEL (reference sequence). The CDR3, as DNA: TGTGCCAGCAGCCAGGGCTCCAGGGCTGAAGCTTTCTTT. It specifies CASSQGSRAEAFF.

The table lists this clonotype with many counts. The CDR3 here is CAISENRPTRTGHGYTF. In nucleotides, the CDR3 is TGTGCCATCAGTGAAAACAGACCCACACGGACAGGGCATGGCTACACCTTC. This chain links TRBV10-3 with TRBJ1-2; TRBD1 matches 8 bases. The CDR3 is made up of 17 amino acids. The germline gives CDR1 ENHRY, CDR2 SYGVKD. The junction had 15 bases not matched to a gene; V was cut back by 3 bases and J by 6 bases.

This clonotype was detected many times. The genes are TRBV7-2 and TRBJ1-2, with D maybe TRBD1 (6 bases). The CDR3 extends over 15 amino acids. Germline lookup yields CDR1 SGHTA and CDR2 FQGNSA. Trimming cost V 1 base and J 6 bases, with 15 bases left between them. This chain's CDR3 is CASSLVGGRNNGYTF. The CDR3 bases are TGTGCCAGCAGCTTAGTCGGGGGGCGTAATAATGGCTACACCTTC.

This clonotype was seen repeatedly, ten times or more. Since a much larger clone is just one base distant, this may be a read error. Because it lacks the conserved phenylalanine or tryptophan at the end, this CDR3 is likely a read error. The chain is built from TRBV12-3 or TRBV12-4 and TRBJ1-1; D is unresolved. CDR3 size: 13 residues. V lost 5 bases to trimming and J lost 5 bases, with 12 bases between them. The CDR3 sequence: CASSTVGGTEAFS. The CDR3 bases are TGTGCCAGCAGTACGGTAGGTGGAACTGAAGCTTTCTCT.

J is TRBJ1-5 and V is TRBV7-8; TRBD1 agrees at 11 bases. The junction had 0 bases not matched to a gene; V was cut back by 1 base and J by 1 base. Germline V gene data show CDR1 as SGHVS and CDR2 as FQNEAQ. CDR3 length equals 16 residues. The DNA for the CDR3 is TGTGCCAGCAGCTTAGGGGACAGGGGGAGCAATCAGCCCCAGCATTTT. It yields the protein CASSLGDRGSNQPQHF.

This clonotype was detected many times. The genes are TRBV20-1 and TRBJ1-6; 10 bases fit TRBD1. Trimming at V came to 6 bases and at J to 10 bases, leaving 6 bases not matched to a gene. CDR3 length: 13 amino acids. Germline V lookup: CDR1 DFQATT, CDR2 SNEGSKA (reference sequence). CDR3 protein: CSAKGQGNSPLHF. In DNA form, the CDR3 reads TGCAGTGCGAAGGGACAGGGGAACTCACCCCTCCACTTT.

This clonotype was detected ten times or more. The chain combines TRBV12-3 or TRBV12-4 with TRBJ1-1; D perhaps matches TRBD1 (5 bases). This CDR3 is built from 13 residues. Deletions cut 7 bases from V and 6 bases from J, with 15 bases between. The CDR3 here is CASIPWRGAEAFF. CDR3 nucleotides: TGTGCCAGCATCCCATGGAGGGGCGCTGAAGCTTTCTTT.

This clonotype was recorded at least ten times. CDR3 loop: CASSRGGNEQYF. CDR3 DNA: TGTGCCAGCAGCCGGGGGGGGAACGAGCAGTACTTC. J is TRBJ2-7 and V is TRBV7-6; 8 nucleotides agree with TRBD2. The V gene end was trimmed by 5 bases and the J gene end by 5 bases; junction bases not matched to a gene: 2. Per germline, CDR1 SGHVS and CDR2 FNYEAQ. This CDR3 comprises 12 residues.

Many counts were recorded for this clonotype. The CDR3 DNA reads TGTGCCAGCAGTTTACAGATTAACTATGGCTACACCTTC. Amino acids: CASSLQINYGYTF. The chain has TRBV28 and TRBJ1-2; D is unresolved. The germline CDR1 and CDR2 sequences are MDHEN and SYDVKM. There are 13 residues in the CDR3. V lost 2 bases to trimming and J lost 1 base, with 5 bases between them.

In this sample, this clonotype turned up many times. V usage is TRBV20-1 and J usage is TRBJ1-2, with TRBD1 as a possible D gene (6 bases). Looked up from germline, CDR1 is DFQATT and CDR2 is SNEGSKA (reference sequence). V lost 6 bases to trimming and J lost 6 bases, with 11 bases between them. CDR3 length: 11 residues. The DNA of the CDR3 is TGCAGTGCGGGGACAATTGATGGCTACACCTTC. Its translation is CSAGTIDGYTF.

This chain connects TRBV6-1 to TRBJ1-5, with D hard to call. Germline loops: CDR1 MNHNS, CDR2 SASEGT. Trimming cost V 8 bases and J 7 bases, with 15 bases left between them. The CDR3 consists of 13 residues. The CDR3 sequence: CASALHQTQPQHF. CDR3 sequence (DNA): TGTGCCAGCGCCTTGCATCAGACCCAGCCCCAGCATTTT.

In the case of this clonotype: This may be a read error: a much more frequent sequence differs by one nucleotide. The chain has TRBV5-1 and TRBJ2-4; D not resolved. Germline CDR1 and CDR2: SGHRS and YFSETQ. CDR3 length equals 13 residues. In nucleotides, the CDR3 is TGCGCCAGCAGCCCCACCACCAAAAACATTAAGTACTTC. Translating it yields CASSPTTKNIKYF.